The source of this T cell receptor (beta chain) is a study of PD-1 blockade in classical Hodgkin lymphoma. Study results and caveats: Newly diagnosed patients were reported to exhibit reduced baseline TCR diversity relative to healthy donors. Exclusion applied to patients who initiated nivolumab less than 1 year following ASCT. In CD4+ cells, TCR diversity went up significantly by C4D1, but in CD8+ cells it did not. Why the repertoires differ is still unclear, perhaps disease activity or prior therapy.

Germline CDR1 and CDR2: SGDLS and YYNGEE. V was trimmed by 0 bases and J by 1 base, leaving 9 bases between them. The CDR3 runs to 15 residues. TCRdb keeps only in-frame clones here, not all; method: immunoSEQ multiplex PCR. The sample lists approximately 100,000 clones; around 90% were seen once. Following autologous stem cell transplantation, relapse occurred in every patient, and exposure to brentuximab vedotin varied. Details on this clone: The antigen is not known.

This chain uses TRBV9 with TRBJ2-3; D is uncertain. The sequence derives from a human donor with classical Hodgkin lymphoma. Material: peripheral blood mononuclear cells (PBMCs), obtained at baseline. The CDR3 spells CASSVASVRTDTQYF. Here the CDR3 DNA reads TGTGCCAGCAGCGTAGCTTCCGTCCGCACAGATACGCAGTATTTT.